The 11 T cell receptor beta chains in this list originate from one sample, sequenced in a study of beta chain features in type 1 diabetes. The sequenced template was cDNA made from the entire isolated RNA. Profiling relied on immunoSEQ multiplex PCR, and the TCRdb table lists in-frame clones only, not all of them. Counted here are around 400,000 clones, more than 12% occurring once; the ten biggest clones make up under 0.02%. The material sequenced was naive CD4+ T cells from blood. Every receptor here comes from a woman younger than 30 in good health.

This clone was observed a handful of times. This sequence joins TRBV4-1 and TRBJ2-3; 7 nucleotides align to TRBD1. The V and J ends lost 6 bases and 1 base, in that order; junction bases with no gene match: 7. The CDR3 has 15 amino acids. Germline loops: CDR1 MGHRA, CDR2 YSYEKL. The CDR3 protein is CASRRPGTGTDTQYF. CDR3 nucleotide sequence: TGCGCCAGCAGACGCCCCGGGACAGGCACAGATACGCAGTATTTT.

The rearrangement joins TRBV25-1 to TRBJ2-7; TRBD2 matches 7 bases. This CDR3 has 14 amino acids. V gave up 1 base and J gave up 4 bases; unmatched junction bases: 4. The V gene's germline CDR1 is MGHDK and CDR2 SYGVNS. In nucleotides, the CDR3 is TGTGCCAGCAGTGAATTCAGCGGGGTTTACGAGCAGTACTTC. Protein sequence: CASSEFSGVYEQYF.

The J gene is TRBJ2-1, the V gene TRBV30; perhaps TRBD2 as D (5 bases). Trimming removed 2 bases at V and 0 bases at J, with 8 bases between. The CDR3 consists of 14 residues. From germline, CDR1 is GTSNPN and CDR2 SVGIG (reference sequence). This chain's CDR3 is CAWSIGSSYNEQFF. In nucleotides, the CDR3 is TGTGCCTGGAGTATAGGGAGCTCCTACAATGAGCAGTTCTTC.

The chain carries TRBV27 and TRBJ1-2; weak D call: TRBD1 (6 bases). The CDR3 extends over 13 amino acids. V gave up 5 bases and J gave up 8 bases, with 15 bases separating them. Germline assignment: CDR1 MNHEY and CDR2 SMNVEV (reference sequence). CDR3 nucleotides: TGTGCCAGCAGTACCACACAGGGTGGGGGCTACACCTTC. Translating gives CASSTTQGGGYTF.

This clone has just a few counts. Different DNA sequences within this sample yield the same CDR3. The J gene is TRBJ1-2, the V gene TRBV10-3; D unclear. CDR3 length equals 12 residues. Between the trimmed V and J ends, which lost 3 bases and 4 bases, there was a span of 6 bases. Germline lookup yields CDR1 ENHRY and CDR2 SYGVKD. CDR3 loop: CAISETVYGYTF. The CDR3 DNA sequence: TGTGCCATCAGTGAAACAGTCTATGGCTACACCTTC.

DNA of the CDR3: TGTGCCACATCCCCGACAGGGGCCACCGGGGAGCTGTTTTTT. Translation: CATSPTGATGELFF. The chain employs TRBV10-3 and TRBJ2-2; 8 bases are a match to TRBD1. V shed 10 bases, J shed 4 bases, and the junction held 8 bases outside the gene matches. CDR3 length: 14 residues. In germline, CDR1 is ENHRY, CDR2 SYGVKD.

The rearrangement uses TRBV2 and TRBJ2-7, with TRBD2 matching 11 bases. V shed 4 bases, J shed 6 bases, and the junction held 5 bases outside the gene matches. The germline gives CDR1 SNHLY, CDR2 FYNNEI. The CDR3 has 14 amino acids. CDR3 region: CASSASGRLSEQYF. The CDR3, as DNA: TGTGCCAGCAGTGCTAGCGGGAGGCTCAGCGAGCAGTACTTC.

This clone showed up just a few times. The V and J genes are TRBV5-1 and TRBJ2-4; D is unclear. The CDR3 is 14 residues long. Looked up from germline, CDR1 is SGHRS and CDR2 is YFSETQ. V gave up 2 bases and J gave up 0 bases, with 6 bases separating them. CDR3 loop: CASSLEVAKNIQYF. Written as DNA, the CDR3 is TGCGCCAGCAGCTTAGAGGTAGCCAAAAACATTCAGTACTTC. Combining the CDR3 with reference TRBV5-1 and TRBJ2-4 gives the whole variable domain KAGVTQTPRYLIKTRGQQVTLSCSPISGHRSVSWYQQTPGQGLQFLFEYFSETQRNKGNFPGRFSGRQFSNSRSEMNVSTLELGDSALYLCASSLEVAKNIQYFGAGTRLSVL.

This clone has just a few counts. The V call is TRBV5-6, the J call TRBJ2-7; 11 bases map to TRBD1. The germline V gene has CDR1 SGHDT and CDR2 YYEEEE. After removal of 0 bases from V and 3 bases from J, the junction contained 5 bases not matched to a gene. The CDR3 length is 16 residues. Here the CDR3 reads CASSLAGQGVNYEQYF. The CDR3 DNA follows: TGTGCCAGCAGCTTGGCGGGACAGGGGGTAAACTACGAGCAGTACTTC.

V and J are TRBV7-9 and TRBJ2-5; no definite D call. CDR3 length equals 11 residues. Per germline, CDR1 SEHNR and CDR2 FQNEAQ (reference sequence). V shed 5 bases and J shed 7 bases, with 8 bases lying between them. The CDR3 reads CASSPAATQYF. The CDR3 bases are TGTGCCAGCAGCCCCGCGGCGACCCAGTACTTC.

The rearrangement joins TRBV25-1 to TRBJ2-1, with a weak D call TRBD2 (6 bases). The CDR3 totals 14 residues. From germline, CDR1 is MGHDK and CDR2 SYGVNS. With 1 base removed from V and 4 bases from J, the gap between germline ends came to 8 bases. In nucleotides, the CDR3 is TGTGCCAGCAGTGAATGGAGGGAATACAATGAGCAGTTCTTC. Its translation is CASSEWREYNEQFF.